Listed below are T cell receptor beta chains from one sample, sequenced in a study of long-term antiretroviral therapy in people with HIV. Generated by immunoSEQ multiplex PCR, the TCRdb table keeps only in-frame clones and is missing some. The table includes roughly 20,000 clones, less than 90% detected once. Source: unsorted PBMCs, taken 1.9 years after starting antiretroviral therapy. Every receptor here comes from a woman aged 50 to 65 with HIV. Both conserved end residues are part of each CDR3. D genes are given only for firm matches. The size of a clone is reported for some rows only, either as once, few or many, or as a class for expanded clones.

abundance	j_gene	d_gene	v_gene	len	CDR3nt	CDR3aa
-	TRBJ1-1	-	TRBV4-2	15	TGTGCCAGCAGCCCCGGAGAAGGGGAAACCCCTGAAGCTTTCTTT	CASSPGEGETPEAFF
-	TRBJ1-4	-	TRBV13	15	TGTGCCAGCAGCACCTCGGACAGCGGTAATGAAAAACTGTTTTTT	CASSTSDSGNEKLFF
-	TRBJ2-4	-	TRBV7-2	16	TGTGCCAGCAGCTTCGGGGACTCCGTAGCCAAAAACATTCAGTACTTC	CASSFGDSVAKNIQYF
-	TRBJ2-2	-	TRBV5-1	13	TGCGCCAGCAGAGTACGGGTCACCGGGGAGCTGTTTTTT	CASRVRVTGELFF
-	TRBJ2-5	-	TRBV5-6	15	TGTGCCAGCAGCCCCGCAAGAAGAATACAAGAGACCCAGTACTTC	CASSPARRIQETQYF
-	TRBJ2-3	TRBD2	TRBV7-8	16	TGTGCCAGCAGCGCAGGACTAGCGGGGGGTCCAGATACGCAGTATTTT	CASSAGLAGGPDTQYF
-	TRBJ1-5	-	TRBV19	14	TGTGCCAGTAGTAACAGGGAGCCCATTCAGCCCCAGCATTTT	CASSNREPIQPQHF
-	TRBJ2-6	-	TRBV7-8	17	TGTGCCAGCAGCTTCCGGGGGGCGCCCTCTGGGGCCAACGTCCTGACTTTC	CASSFRGAPSGANVLTF
-	TRBJ2-3	-	TRBV7-9	15	TGTGCCAGCAGCTTAGGTGCAGGGGGCACAGATACGCAGTATTTT	CASSLGAGGTDTQYF
-	TRBJ1-2	TRBD1	TRBV28	13	TGTGCCAGCAGAACCGGGACAGGGGTTGGCTACACCTTC	CASRTGTGVGYTF
-	TRBJ1-1	-	TRBV7-2	15	TGTGCCAGCGCCTCCGGGGGCAGGGCGAACACTGAAGCTTTCTTT	CASASGGRANTEAFF
-	TRBJ2-3	TRBD2	TRBV2	13	TGTGCCAGCAGAGTAGCGGGGGCCCCCCGGAAGCATTTT	CASRVAGAPRKHF
once	TRBJ2-7	TRBD1	TRBV9	15	TGTGCCAGCAGCGTAGGTCCGGGACAGGGGGCAGGGCAGTACTTC	CASSVGPGQGAGQYF
-	TRBJ2-7	-	TRBV2	14	TGTGCCAGCACGCCGCAGGGTCCTTTCTACGAGCAGTACTTC	CASTPQGPFYEQYF
-	TRBJ1-4	-	TRBV9	14	TGTGCCAGCAGCGTAGGACCGAATAATGAAAAACTGTTTTTT	CASSVGPNNEKLFF
-	TRBJ2-7	TRBD1	TRBV28	14	TGTGCCAGCAGCATACCGGGACAGGCCTACGAGCAGTACTTC	CASSIPGQAYEQYF
-	TRBJ1-1	-	TRBV28	11	TGTGCCAGCACCCAGAACACTGAAGCTTTCTTT	CASTQNTEAFF